The 10 T cell receptor beta chains presented below share a single source sample, sequenced in a study of graft-versus-host responses after intestinal transplantation. Their specific antigens are unknown. Assay used: immunoSEQ multiplex PCR; TCRdb lists only in-frame clones, some missing. The sample holds around 110,000 clones, approximately 90% seen once. The sample was unstimulated CD4+ T cells sorted from spleen or lymph node cells, taken before intestinal transplant. Source of these receptors: a human donor who received an intestinal transplant.

The chain couples TRBV19 to TRBJ2-2, with D possibly matching TRBD1 (6 bases). This CDR3 contains 15 residues. Trimming stripped 7 bases from V and 3 bases from J, with 15 bases between. CDR1 LNHDA and CDR2 SQIVND come from the germline V gene (reference sequence). CDR3 nucleotide sequence: TGTGCCAGTACCACCGGACAGTTACACACCGGGGAGCTGTTTTTT. Residues: CASTTGQLHTGELFF.

This clone was detected once. The genes are TRBV6-1 and TRBJ1-3; 9 bases are shared with TRBD1. The CDR3 is 15 residues long. J gave up 6 bases and V 3 bases, and 6 bases lay outside the gene matches. CDR1 is MNHNS and CDR2 is SASEGT in the germline V gene. The CDR3 DNA reads as TGTGCCAGCAGTGAGGAACAGGGGGCATCAAACACCATATATTTT. Its protein product is CASSEEQGASNTIYF.

The CDR3 DNA sequence: TGTGCCAGTAAAGAAAAGACGGGGTACTCCTACGAGCAGTACTTC. This codes for CASKEKTGYSYEQYF. This chain connects TRBV11-2 to TRBJ2-7; possibly TRBD2 for D (5 bases). Germline V gene data show CDR1 as SGHAT and CDR2 as FQNNGV. Between the trimmed V and J ends, which lost 9 bases and 0 bases, there was a span of 18 bases. This CDR3 comprises 15 residues.

This clone was recorded once. The chain links TRBV28 to TRBJ2-7, with TRBD2 matching 10 bases. V trimming: 2 bases; J trimming: 2 bases; junction bases outside the gene matches: 3. The CDR3 length is 15 residues. Germline V gives CDR1 MDHEN, CDR2 SYDVKM. The DNA for the CDR3 is TGTGCCAGCAGTTTACAAGCGGGAGGGCCCTACGAGCAGTACTTC. Encoded protein: CASSLQAGGPYEQYF.

The chain joins TRBV5-1 to TRBJ2-2; possible D gene TRBD2, 6 bases. V was shortened by 5 bases and J by 6 bases, with 11 bases between the two germline ends. The CDR3 runs to 13 residues. From germline, CDR1 is SGHRS and CDR2 YFSETQ. This chain's CDR3 is CASSSGGAGELFF. The CDR3 DNA follows: TGCGCCAGCAGTTCTGGAGGGGCCGGGGAGCTGTTTTTT. Variable domain in full (rest from reference TRBV5-1 and TRBJ2-2): KAGVTQTPRYLIKTRGQQVTLSCSPISGHRSVSWYQQTPGQGLQFLFEYFSETQRNKGNFPGRFSGRQFSNSRSEMNVSTLELGDSALYLCASSSGGAGELFFGEGSRLTVL.

The chain combines TRBV15 with TRBJ2-5; TRBD2 agrees at 8 bases. This CDR3 spans 14 amino acids. CDR1 and CDR2 (germline): LNHNV, YYDKDF (reference sequence). The trim removed 1 base at V and 5 bases at J, leaving 3 bases unmatched. DNA of the CDR3: TGTGCCACCAGCAGAGTATCGGGAGGGGAGACCCAGTACTTC. Amino acid sequence: CATSRVSGGETQYF.

The J gene is TRBJ1-2, the V gene TRBV4-3, with D maybe TRBD1 (5 bases). Trimming shortened V by 2 bases and J by 4 bases, and 14 bases separated the two germline ends. The CDR3 has 15 amino acids. The germline V gene has CDR1 LGHNA and CDR2 YSLEER. This CDR3 is CASSQRPPGIYGYTF. The CDR3 DNA reads TGCGCCAGCAGCCAAAGGCCCCCAGGGATCTATGGCTACACCTTC.

V usage is TRBV4-3 and J usage is TRBJ2-5; TRBD2 agrees at 8 bases. Trimming took 0 bases from V and 1 from J; bases not matched to a gene: 7. The V gene's germline CDR1 is LGHNA and CDR2 YSLEER. This CDR3 region has 17 residues. CDR3 residues: CASSQEWMAGGQETQYF. The CDR3 DNA is TGCGCCAGCAGCCAAGAATGGATGGCGGGGGGCCAAGAGACCCAGTACTTC.

The chain joins TRBV5-3 to TRBJ2-1; D might be TRBD1 (6 bases). TRBV5-3 is an ORF for which the function is uncertain. V was pared by 4 bases and J by 6 bases, with 17 bases between. This CDR3 spans 15 amino acids. CDR3 amino acids: CARSPKGDESNEQFF. The CDR3, as DNA: TGTGCCAGAAGCCCCAAGGGGGACGAGTCCAATGAGCAGTTCTTC.

A few counts support this clone. This chain joins TRBV29-1 and TRBJ1-3, with D perhaps matching TRBD1 (5 bases). Germline V gives CDR1 SQVTM, CDR2 ANQGSEA. Trimming took 5 bases from V and 1 from J, leaving 12 bases between them. The CDR3 contains 14 residues. The CDR3 DNA reads as TGCAGCGTTACCAAGACAGTTTCTGGAAACACCATATATTTT. Translated: CSVTKTVSGNTIYF.